This T cell receptor (beta chain) was recovered during a study of CD8+ T cells in alopecia areata. Overall study context: Treated patients were dosed with oral tofacitinib, taking 5 to 10 mg twice daily.

A single count supports this clone. No antigen is known for it. Extracted RNA was reverse transcribed, and the resulting cDNA served as sequencing template. Using immunoSEQ multiplex PCR, the repertoire was profiled, and TCRdb retains in-frame clones only, with some absent. The data contain 190,000 or so clones, roughly 50% of them singletons. This sample's treatment: oral pan-JAK inhibitor, 5-10 mg twice daily. Trimming pared 8 bases from V and 11 bases from J, leaving 12 bases between. Germline V gene lookup returns CDR1 MGHRA and CDR2 YSYEKL. CDR3 length equals 11 residues. Study-wide results and caveats: Scalp sequencing also captures normal skin's resident alphabeta T cells. It was observed that many expanded lesional clones persisted in scalp and blood during tofacitinib. Tofacitinib significantly decreased scalp clonality and expanded CD8+ clones among top 100.

The TCR sequence derives from a human donor with alopecia areata. The sample in question was CD8+ T cells sorted from blood, obtained at week 24, from a patient treated with tofacitinib. The chain couples TRBV4-1 to TRBJ2-2; no firm D call. The CDR3 protein is CASRGTLELFF. CDR3 in DNA: TGCGCCAGCCGAGGCACTCTCGAGCTGTTTTTT.